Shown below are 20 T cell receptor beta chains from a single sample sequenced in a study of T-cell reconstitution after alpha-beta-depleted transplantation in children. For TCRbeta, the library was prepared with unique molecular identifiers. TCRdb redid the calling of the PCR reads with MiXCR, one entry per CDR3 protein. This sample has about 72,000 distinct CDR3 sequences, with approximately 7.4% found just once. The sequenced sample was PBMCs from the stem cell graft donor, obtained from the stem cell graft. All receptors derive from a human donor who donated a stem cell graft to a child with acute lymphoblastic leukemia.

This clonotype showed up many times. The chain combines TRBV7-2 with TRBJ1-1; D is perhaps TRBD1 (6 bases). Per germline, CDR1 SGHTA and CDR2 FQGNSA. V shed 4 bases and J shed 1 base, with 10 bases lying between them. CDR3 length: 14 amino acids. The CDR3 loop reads CASSSWTANTEAFF. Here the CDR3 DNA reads TGTGCCAGCAGCTCCTGGACAGCGAACACTGAAGCTTTCTTT.

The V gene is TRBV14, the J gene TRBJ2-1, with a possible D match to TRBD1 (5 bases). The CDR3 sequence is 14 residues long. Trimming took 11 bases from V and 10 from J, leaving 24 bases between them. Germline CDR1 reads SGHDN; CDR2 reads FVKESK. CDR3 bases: TGTGCCTCCTGCCAAGATAGGGGATTGAGGGAGCAGTTCTTC. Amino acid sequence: CASCQDRGLREQFF.

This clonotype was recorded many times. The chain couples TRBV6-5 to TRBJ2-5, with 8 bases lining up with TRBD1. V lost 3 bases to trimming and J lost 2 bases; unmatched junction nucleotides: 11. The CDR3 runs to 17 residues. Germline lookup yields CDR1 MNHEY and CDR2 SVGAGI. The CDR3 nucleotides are TGTGCCAGCAGTTATTCAGGGGGCCCATCTCTACAAGAGACCCAGTACTTC. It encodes CASSYSGGPSLQETQYF.

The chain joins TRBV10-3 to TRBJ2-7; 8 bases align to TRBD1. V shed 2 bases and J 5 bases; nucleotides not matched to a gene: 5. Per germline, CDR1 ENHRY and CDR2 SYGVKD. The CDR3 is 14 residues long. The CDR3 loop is CAISEAGQVHEQYF. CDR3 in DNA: TGTGCCATCAGTGAGGCGGGACAGGTTCACGAGCAGTACTTC.

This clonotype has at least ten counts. The chain's CDR3 is CASSDHQTGNYGYTF. DNA for the CDR3: TGTGCCAGCAGTGACCACCAGACAGGGAACTATGGCTACACCTTC. V and J are TRBV6-1 and TRBJ1-2; 7 nucleotides line up with TRBD1. V was pared by 3 bases and J by 2 bases, with 6 bases of the junction left unmatched. CDR3 length equals 15 residues. Germline CDR1 and CDR2: MNHNS and SASEGT.

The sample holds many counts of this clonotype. Written as DNA, the CDR3 is TGCGCCAGCAGCCAAGATTGGGATTATTCACCCCTCCACTTT. Translating it yields CASSQDWDYSPLHF. This sequence joins TRBV4-3 and TRBJ1-6; D call uncertain. CDR1 and CDR2 from the germline V gene are LGHNA and YSLEER. The CDR3 has 14 residues. The V end was cut by 0 bases, the J end by 8 bases, with 8 bases between.

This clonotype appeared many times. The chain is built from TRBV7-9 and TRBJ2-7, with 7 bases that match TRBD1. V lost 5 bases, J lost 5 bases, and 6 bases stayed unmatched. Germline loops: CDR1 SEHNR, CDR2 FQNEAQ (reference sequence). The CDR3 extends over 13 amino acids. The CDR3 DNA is TGTGCCAGCAGCCCTATTGGACAGGACGAGCAGTACTTC. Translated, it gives CASSPIGQDEQYF.

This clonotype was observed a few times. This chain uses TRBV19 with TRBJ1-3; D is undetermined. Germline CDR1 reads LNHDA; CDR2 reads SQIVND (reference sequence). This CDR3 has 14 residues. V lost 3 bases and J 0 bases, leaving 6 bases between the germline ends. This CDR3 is CASSIGISGNTIYF. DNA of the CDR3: TGTGCCAGTAGTATCGGGATCTCTGGAAACACCATATATTTT.

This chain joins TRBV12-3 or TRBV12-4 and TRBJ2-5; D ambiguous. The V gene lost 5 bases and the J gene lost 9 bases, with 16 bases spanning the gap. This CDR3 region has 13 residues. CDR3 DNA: TGTGCCAGCAGTATACATGGGTTATGGGCCCAGTACTTC. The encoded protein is CASSIHGLWAQYF.

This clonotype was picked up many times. The CDR3 loop reads CASSVVPGPDTQYF. The CDR3 nucleotides read TGTGCCAGCAGCGTTGTTCCGGGGCCAGATACGCAGTATTTT. The chain is built from TRBV9 and TRBJ2-3; D may be TRBD1 or TRBD2 (5 bases each). CDR3 size: 14 residues. V lost 2 bases and J 4 bases, leaving 11 bases between the germline ends. Germline CDR1 reads SGDLS; CDR2 reads YYNGEE.

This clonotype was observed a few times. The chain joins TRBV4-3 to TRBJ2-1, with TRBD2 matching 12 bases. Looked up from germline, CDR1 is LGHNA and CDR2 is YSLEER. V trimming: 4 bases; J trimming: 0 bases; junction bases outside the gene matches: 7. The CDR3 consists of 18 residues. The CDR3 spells CASSLGLAGPSSYNEQFF. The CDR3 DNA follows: TGCGCCAGCAGCCTCGGACTAGCGGGGCCTAGCTCCTACAATGAGCAGTTCTTC.

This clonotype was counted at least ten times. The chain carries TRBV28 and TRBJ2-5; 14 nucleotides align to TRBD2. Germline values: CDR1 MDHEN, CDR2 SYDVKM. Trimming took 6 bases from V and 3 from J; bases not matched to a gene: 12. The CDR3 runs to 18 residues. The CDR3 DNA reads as TGTGCCAGCAGCCGACTAGCGGGAGGGCCGTTAATTAAAGAGACCCAGTACTTC. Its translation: CASSRLAGGPLIKETQYF.

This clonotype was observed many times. The CDR3 spells CASSSGTSGVVLGANVLTF. CDR3 DNA: TGTGCCAGCAGCTCAGGGACTAGCGGGGTGGTGTTGGGGGCCAACGTCCTGACTTTC. V is TRBV9 and J is TRBJ2-6; 13 nucleotides agree with TRBD2. The germline V gene has CDR1 SGDLS and CDR2 YYNGEE. Trimming at V came to 4 bases and at J to 4 bases, leaving 11 bases not matched to a gene. CDR3 length: 19 amino acids.

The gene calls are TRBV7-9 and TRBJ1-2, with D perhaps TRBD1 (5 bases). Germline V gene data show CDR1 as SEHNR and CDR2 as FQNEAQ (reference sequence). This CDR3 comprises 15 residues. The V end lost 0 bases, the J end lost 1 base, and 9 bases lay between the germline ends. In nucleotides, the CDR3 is TGTGCCAGCAGCTTAGCTCATCAGGGTAACTATGGCTACACCTTC. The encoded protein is CASSLAHQGNYGYTF.

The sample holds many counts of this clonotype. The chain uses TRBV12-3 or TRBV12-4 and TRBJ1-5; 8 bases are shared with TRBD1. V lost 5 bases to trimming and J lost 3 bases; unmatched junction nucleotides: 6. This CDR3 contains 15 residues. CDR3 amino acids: CASSKTGGSNQPQHF. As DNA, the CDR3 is TGTGCCAGCAGTAAAACAGGGGGATCCAATCAGCCCCAGCATTTT.

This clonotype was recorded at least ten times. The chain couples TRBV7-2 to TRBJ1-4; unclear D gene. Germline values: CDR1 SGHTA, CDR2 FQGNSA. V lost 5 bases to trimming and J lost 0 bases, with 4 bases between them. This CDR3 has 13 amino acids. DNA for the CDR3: TGTGCCAGCAGCCCCGCAACTAATGAAAAACTGTTTTTT. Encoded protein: CASSPATNEKLFF.

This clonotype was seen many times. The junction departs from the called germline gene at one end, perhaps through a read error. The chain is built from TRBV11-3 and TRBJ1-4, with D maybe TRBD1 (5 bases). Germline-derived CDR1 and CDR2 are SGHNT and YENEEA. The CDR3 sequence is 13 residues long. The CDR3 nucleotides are TGTGCCAGCAGTTCCGGGACCGATGAAAAACTTTTTTTT. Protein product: CASSSGTDEKLFF.

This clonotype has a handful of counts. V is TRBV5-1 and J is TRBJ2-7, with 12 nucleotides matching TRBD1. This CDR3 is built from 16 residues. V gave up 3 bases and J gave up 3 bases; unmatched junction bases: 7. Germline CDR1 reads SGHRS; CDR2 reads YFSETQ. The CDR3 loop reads CASSSFRDRGLYEQYF. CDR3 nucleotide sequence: TGCGCCAGCAGCTCTTTCCGGGACAGGGGGCTCTACGAGCAGTACTTC.

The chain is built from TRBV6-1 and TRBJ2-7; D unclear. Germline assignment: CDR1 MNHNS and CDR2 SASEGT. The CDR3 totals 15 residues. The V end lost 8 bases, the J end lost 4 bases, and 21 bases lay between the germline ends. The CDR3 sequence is CASLINHTSLYEQYF. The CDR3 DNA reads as TGTGCCAGCCTGATAAACCATACCTCCCTTTACGAGCAGTACTTC.

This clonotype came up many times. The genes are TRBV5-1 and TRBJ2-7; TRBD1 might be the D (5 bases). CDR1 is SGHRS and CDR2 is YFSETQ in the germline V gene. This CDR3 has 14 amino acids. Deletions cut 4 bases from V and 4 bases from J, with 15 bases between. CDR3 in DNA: TGCGCCAGCAGCACGACAAGGGGCCTATACGAGCAGTACTTC. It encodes CASSTTRGLYEQYF.